The following is a T cell receptor beta chain sequence with its context. What it binds is not known. Each CDR3 protein gets one entry in TCRdb, which reprocessed the 5' RACE reads and gives no DNA. The sample has some 280,000 distinct CDR3 sequences. The data belong to a study of T cells expressing NK-cell markers. Study-level information: All TCR beta repertoires analysed originated from sorted CD3+CD56+NKG2C+, CD3+CD56+NKG2C- and CD3+CD56-NKG2C+ T cells. Most of the eight sequenced donors tested HCMV-seropositive; one tested seronegative.

Whole-study results and caveats: In a group of several donors, dominant NKG2C+ clonotypes represented 1.0-7.0% of CD8+ T cells. Researchers report these clonotypes also headed the CD3+CD56-NKG2C+ fraction in several donors.

This clonotype was obtained from a man between 18 and 29 years old in good health. The sequencing input was blood T cells: a sorted CD56 or NKG2C T cell subset, CD4+ or CD8+ T cells, or bulk PBMC T cells (not recorded which).

CDR3 residues: CSHEASGGYTF. The chain uses TRBV29-1 and TRBJ1-2. This CDR3 contains 11 residues. CDR1 and CDR2 from the germline V gene are SQVTM and ANQGSEA.